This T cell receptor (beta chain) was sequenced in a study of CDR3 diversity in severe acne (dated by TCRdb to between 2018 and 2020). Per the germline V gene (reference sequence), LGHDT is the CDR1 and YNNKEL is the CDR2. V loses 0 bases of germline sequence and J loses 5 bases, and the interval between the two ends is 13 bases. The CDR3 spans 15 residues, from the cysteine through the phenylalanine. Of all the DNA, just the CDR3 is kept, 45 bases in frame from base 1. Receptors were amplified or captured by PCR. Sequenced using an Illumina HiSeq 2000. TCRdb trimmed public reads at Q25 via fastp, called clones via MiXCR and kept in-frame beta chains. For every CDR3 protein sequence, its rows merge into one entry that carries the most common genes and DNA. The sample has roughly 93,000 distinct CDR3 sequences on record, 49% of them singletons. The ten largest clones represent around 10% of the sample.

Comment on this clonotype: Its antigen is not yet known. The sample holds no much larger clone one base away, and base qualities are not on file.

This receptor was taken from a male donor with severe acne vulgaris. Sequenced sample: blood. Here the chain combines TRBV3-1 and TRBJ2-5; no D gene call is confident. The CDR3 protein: CASSQDFGGSETQYF. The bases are TGTGCCAGCAGCCAAGATTTCGGCGGTTCGGAGACCCAGTACTTC.